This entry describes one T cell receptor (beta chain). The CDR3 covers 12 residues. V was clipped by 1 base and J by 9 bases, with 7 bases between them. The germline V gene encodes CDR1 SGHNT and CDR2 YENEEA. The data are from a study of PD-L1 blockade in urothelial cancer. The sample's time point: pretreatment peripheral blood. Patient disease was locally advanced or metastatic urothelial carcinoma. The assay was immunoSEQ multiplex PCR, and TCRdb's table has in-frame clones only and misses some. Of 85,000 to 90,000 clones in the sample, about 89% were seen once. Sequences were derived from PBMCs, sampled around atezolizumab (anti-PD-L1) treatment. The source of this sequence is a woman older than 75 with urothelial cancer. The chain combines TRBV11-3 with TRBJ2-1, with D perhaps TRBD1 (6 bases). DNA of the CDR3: TGTGCCAGCAGCTTAGGAGGGGGTGAGCAGTTCTTC. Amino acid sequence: CASSLGGGEQFF.